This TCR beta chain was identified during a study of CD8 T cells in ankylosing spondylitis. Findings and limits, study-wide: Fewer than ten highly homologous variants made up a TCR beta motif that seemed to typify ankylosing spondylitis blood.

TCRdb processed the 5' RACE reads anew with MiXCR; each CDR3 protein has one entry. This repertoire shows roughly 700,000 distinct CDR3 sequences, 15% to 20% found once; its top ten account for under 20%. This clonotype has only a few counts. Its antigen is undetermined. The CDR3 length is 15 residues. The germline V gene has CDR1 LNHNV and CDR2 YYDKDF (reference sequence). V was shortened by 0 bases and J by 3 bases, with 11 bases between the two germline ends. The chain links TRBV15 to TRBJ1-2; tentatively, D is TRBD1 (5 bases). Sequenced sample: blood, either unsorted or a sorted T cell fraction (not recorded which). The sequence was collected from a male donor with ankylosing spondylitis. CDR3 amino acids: CATSRETDPDYGYTF. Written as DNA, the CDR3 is TGTGCCACCAGCAGAGAGACAGATCCGGACTATGGCTACACCTTC.